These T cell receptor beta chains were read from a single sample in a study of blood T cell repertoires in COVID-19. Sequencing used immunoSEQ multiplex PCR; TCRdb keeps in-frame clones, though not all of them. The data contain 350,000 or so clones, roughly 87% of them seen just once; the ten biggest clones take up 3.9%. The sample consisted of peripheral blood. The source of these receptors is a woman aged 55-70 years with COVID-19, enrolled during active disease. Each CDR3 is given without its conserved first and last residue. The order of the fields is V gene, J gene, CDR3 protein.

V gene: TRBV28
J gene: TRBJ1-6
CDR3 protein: ASSFSAGQSSYNSPLH

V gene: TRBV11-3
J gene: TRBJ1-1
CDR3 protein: ASSLGDRNTEAF

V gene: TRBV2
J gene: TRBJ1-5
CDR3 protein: ASSEEAGSNQPQH

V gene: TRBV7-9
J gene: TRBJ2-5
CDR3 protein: ASSHAGGIETQY

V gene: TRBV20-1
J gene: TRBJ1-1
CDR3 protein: SASRQQNTEAF

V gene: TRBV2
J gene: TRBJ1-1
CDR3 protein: ASRDPRDYGTEAF

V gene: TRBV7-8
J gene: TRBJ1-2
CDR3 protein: ASSQPGQGENGYT

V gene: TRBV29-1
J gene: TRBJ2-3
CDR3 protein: SVSPGYSMDTQY

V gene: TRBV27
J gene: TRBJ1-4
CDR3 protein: ASQEGGQGYNEKLF

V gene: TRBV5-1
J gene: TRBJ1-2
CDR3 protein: ASSPYREHGYT

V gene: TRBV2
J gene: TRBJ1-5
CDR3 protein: ASSEGALRNQPQH

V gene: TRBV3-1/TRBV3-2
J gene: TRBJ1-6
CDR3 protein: ASSQEPRGRNSPLH

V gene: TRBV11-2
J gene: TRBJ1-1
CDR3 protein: ASRFTRGELTEAF

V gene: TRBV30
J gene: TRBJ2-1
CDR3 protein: AWRGPSTGNEQF

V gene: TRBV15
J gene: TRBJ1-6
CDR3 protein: ATSRDFFNSPLH

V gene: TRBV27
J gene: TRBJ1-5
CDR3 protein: ASSRGTGVVSNQPQH

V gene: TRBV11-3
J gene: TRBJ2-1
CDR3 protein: ASSLTRGATYNEQF

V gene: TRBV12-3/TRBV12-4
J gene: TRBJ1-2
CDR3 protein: ASSLFPGGYT

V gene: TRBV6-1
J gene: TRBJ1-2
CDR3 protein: ASSEGAGGWYGYT

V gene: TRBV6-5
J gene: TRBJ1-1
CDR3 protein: ASSPSQGHTEAF

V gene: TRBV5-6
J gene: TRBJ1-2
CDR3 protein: ASSLLGASIDGYT

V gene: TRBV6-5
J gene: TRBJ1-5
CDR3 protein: ASSTGNNQPQH

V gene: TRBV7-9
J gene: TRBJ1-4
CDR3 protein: ASSDRGNEKLF

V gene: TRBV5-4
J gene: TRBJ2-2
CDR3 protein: ASSLKTGGTTGELF

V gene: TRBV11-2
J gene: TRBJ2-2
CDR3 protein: ASSLLTSGGSNTGELF

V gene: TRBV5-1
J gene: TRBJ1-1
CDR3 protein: ASSSGTVGVAF

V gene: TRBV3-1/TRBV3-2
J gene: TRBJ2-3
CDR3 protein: ASSHHRGDTDTQY

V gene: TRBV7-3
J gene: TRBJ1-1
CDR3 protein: ASSSGQPNTEAF

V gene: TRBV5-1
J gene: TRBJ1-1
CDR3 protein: ASSRGMMNTEAF

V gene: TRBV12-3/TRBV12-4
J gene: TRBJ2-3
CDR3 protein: ASSSGSTQY

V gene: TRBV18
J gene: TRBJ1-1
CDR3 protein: ASSPTVNTEAF

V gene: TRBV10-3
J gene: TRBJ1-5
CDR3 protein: AISGTDAYSNQPQH

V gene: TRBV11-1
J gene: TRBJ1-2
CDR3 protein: ASSLATPRAGYT

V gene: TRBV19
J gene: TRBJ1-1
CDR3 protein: ASSIGNRLNTEAF

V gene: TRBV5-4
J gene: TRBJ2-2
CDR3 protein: ASSSRGTGTGGTGELF

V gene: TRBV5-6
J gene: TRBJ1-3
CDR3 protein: ASSPRGLGGNTIY

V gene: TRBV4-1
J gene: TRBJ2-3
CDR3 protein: ASSRAPTGGTDTQY

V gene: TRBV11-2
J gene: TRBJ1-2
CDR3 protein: ASSLSRDIYGYT

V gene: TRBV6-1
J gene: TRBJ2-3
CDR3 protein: ASSERQVSTDTQY

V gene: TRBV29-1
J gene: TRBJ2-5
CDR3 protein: SVGTVHQETQY

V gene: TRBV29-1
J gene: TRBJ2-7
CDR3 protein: SVPGPETYEQY

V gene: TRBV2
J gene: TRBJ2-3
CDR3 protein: ASSRQGTRTDTQY

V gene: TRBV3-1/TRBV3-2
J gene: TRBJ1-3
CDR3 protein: ASSLGGGPGNTIY

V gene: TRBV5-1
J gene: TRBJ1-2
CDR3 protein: ASSLAGWGYT

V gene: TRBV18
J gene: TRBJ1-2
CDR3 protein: ASSPPRDGYT

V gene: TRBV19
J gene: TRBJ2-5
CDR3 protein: ASSIYGGRAETQY

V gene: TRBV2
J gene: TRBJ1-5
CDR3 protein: ASSEQGAREPQH

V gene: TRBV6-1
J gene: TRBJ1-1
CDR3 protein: ASSEYGSAGGSNTEAF

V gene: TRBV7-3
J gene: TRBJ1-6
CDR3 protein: ASSLGGPRPLH